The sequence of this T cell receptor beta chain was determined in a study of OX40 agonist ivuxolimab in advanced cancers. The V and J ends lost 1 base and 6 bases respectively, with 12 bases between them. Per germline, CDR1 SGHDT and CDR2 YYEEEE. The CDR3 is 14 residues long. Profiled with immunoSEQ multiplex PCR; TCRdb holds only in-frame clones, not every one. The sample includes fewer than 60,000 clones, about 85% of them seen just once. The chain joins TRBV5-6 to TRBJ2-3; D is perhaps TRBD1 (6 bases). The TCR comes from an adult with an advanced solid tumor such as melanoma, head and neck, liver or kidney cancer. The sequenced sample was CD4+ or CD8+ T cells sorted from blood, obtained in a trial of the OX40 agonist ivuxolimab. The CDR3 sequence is CASSLRDITDTQYF. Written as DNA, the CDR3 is TGTGCCAGCAGCTTGAGGGACATTACGGATACGCAGTATTTT.